A selection of T cell receptor beta chains follows, all from one sample in a study of T cell responses to AZD1222 COVID-19 vaccine. Sequenced by immunoSEQ multiplex PCR; TCRdb stores in-frame clones only, minus some. The table lists around 130,000 clones, roughly nine tenths of them singletons, with about 5.3% in the top ten. The sample in question was peripheral blood, obtained on day 0 of AZD1222 vaccination. The source is an adult in good health. Both conserved end residues are part of each CDR3. D genes are given only for firm matches. Only some rows state a clone size, as once, few, many or a class for expanded clones.

TRBD1	TRBV5-4	TRBJ2-5	NA	TGTGCCAGCACCCAGGGGGTGTTGGAGACCCAGTACTTC	CASTQGVLETQYF
TRBD1	TRBV9	TRBJ2-5	NA	TGTGCCAGCAGCGTAGTGGGACAGGCTAGGGAGACCCAGTACTTC	CASSVVGQARETQYF
NA	TRBV5-1	TRBJ1-4	NA	TGCGCCAGCAGCTTGGCAGGGGCCGCAACTAATGAAAAACTGTTTTTT	CASSLAGAATNEKLFF
TRBD1	TRBV10-3	TRBJ1-1	NA	TGTGCCATCACTGGGACAGCGAACACTGAAGCTTTCTTT	CAITGTANTEAFF
TRBD1	TRBV30	TRBJ1-2	once	TGTGCCTGGAGTCAAAACAGGGGTTGGCATGGCTACACCTTC	CAWSQNRGWHGYTF
NA	TRBV2	TRBJ1-2	NA	TGTGCCAGCGTCCGGGACGGAGGTCTCTATGGCTACACCTTC	CASVRDGGLYGYTF
TRBD1	TRBV27	TRBJ2-1	NA	TGTGCCAGCAGGAGGACAGGCGCCTACAATGAGCAGTTCTTC	CASRRTGAYNEQFF
NA	TRBV30	TRBJ2-7	NA	TGTGCCTGGAGACCAATTAGCGGCTACGAGCAGTACTTC	CAWRPISGYEQYF
TRBD1	TRBV12-5	TRBJ1-5	NA	TGTGCTAGTGCCTCGACAGGGAAGGCGTATAGCAATCAGCCCCAGCATTTT	CASASTGKAYSNQPQHF
NA	TRBV4-2	TRBJ1-2	NA	TGTGCCAGCAGCCACTGGGGCGAGGGCTACACCTTC	CASSHWGEGYTF
TRBD1	TRBV30	TRBJ2-5	few	TGTGCCTGGAGTGTTCCTGGGACAGGCCTACAAGAGACCCAGTACTTC	CAWSVPGTGLQETQYF
NA	TRBV7-9	TRBJ1-1	NA	TGTGCCAGCAGCTCCCTTCGCACTGAAGCTTTCTTT	CASSSLRTEAFF
TRBD2	TRBV4-1	TRBJ2-7	NA	TGCGCCAGCAGCCCCGACACGGGGAGGGCCTCCTACGAGCAGTACTTC	CASSPDTGRASYEQYF
NA	TRBV5-1	TRBJ2-3	NA	TGCGCCAGCAGCTTGGGCAGGGGAAGCACAGATACGCAGTATTTT	CASSLGRGSTDTQYF
TRBD1	TRBV10-3	TRBJ2-7	NA	TGTGCCATCAGAGACCGACAGGGACAGTACGAGCAGTACTTC	CAIRDRQGQYEQYF
NA	TRBV5-1	TRBJ2-1	NA	TGCGCCAGCAGCTTGGAATTCGTAAGCTCCTACAATGAGCAGTTCTTC	CASSLEFVSSYNEQFF
NA	TRBV15	TRBJ1-5	NA	TGTGCCACCAGCAGAGATGGGTCGGATAGCAATCAGCCCCAGCATTTT	CATSRDGSDSNQPQHF
NA	TRBV6-5	TRBJ1-1	NA	TGTGCCAGCAGTTACCCCCCCGCGGGTACTTTCTTT	CASSYPPAGTFF
NA	TRBV29-1	TRBJ2-1	NA	TGCAGCGGACACACAGGGTCCGCAGTTCAGTTCTTC	CSGHTGSAVQFF